This T cell receptor beta chain was recorded in a study of neurological immune-mediated disorders. V lost 0 bases and J lost 6; bases outside the gene matches: 12. Germline V lookup: CDR1 SGDLS, CDR2 YYNGEE. This CDR3 is built from 17 residues. Time point defined: longitudinal time-point 1 (baseline). Stored at -80 C, 2 million PBMCs were the source of the unsorted libraries. As to this clonotype: Its antigen is unidentified.

Over 170 million TCR-beta sequences from 15-18 subjects came out of each sequencing run. Each CDR3 protein is one row after TCRdb ran MiXCR on the 5' RACE reads. The sample includes tens of thousands of distinct CDR3 sequences, approximately 14% of them seen just once. Findings and limits, study-wide: HTLV-1-associated myelopathy had the most TCR clonal expansion, whereas multiple sclerosis had the least (lower than in healthy controls).

The gene calls are TRBV9 and TRBJ2-3; the match to TRBD1 covers 8 bases. Sequencing was done on a sample of PBMCs. The receptor was isolated from a female donor with HTLV-1-associated myelopathy (HAM/TSP). CDR3 amino acids: CASSVGVLGQGYDTQYF. CDR3 DNA: TGTGCCAGCAGCGTAGGTGTACTAGGACAGGGTTATGATACGCAGTATTTT.